A single T cell receptor beta chain is shown here with its context. The data derive from a study of blood T cell repertoires in COVID-19. Study overall: The United States, Italy and Spain provided the acute and convalescent COVID-19 samples. Sources were T cells, B-cell-depleted T cells, or PBMCs; the material itself was cDNA or gDNA.

Germline trimming cut 5 bases from V and 3 bases from J; bases unmatched to any gene: 5. The CDR3 contains 14 residues. Germline CDR1 reads SGHRS; CDR2 reads YFSETQ. Methods used by the authors: The assay estimated nucleated cells by amplifying reference gene primers. Data came from immunoSEQ multiplex PCR; TCRdb stores just in-frame clones and leaves some out. D and trimming were read from the DNA, whereas the V and J calls and clone size are those reported in that table. The sample comprises 400,000 to 450,000 clones, 70% to 90% of which are singletons, and approximately 1.5% rests with the top ten.

The rearrangement uses TRBV5-1 and TRBJ1-1; TRBD1 matches at 9 bases. The receptor's source is a woman aged 40 to 50 with COVID-19, enrolled during active disease. Sequenced: peripheral blood. CDR3 amino acids: CASRETGGYTEAFF. CDR3 coding DNA: TGCGCCAGCAGGGAGACAGGGGGGTACACTGAAGCTTTCTTT.